This T cell receptor (beta chain) was observed in a study of STAT3 mutations in large granular lymphocyte leukemia. Overall study: Roughly half of the longitudinally sequenced T-LGLL patients carried detectable canonical activating STAT3 mutations. Immunosuppressive therapy was given to more than half of T-LGLL patients. Study-level results: TCR clonotype switching after therapy occurred in about 30% of the 18 patients. At least one immunodominant TCR beta clonotype appeared in every T-cell large granular lymphocyte leukemia patient. Variable sampling intervals and differing treatment regimens complicated linking therapy response to TCR clonal burden changes.

The CDR3 spans 16 residues. Germline CDR1 MNHNY, CDR2 SVGAGI (reference sequence). V was pared by 4 bases and J by 1 base, with 14 bases between. TCRdb's copy holds only in-frame clones and misses some; the assay was immunoSEQ multiplex PCR. The repertoire holds under 35,000 clones, about 83% seen once, with roughly 30% in the top ten. Concerning this clone: Its antigen is as yet unknown.

Sequencing input: peripheral blood mononuclear cells. The chain employs TRBV6-6 and TRBJ2-1; no reliable D call. This sequence originates from a woman aged 45 to 65 with T-cell large granular lymphocyte leukemia. Some clones in this sample may be carry-over from other donors' samples. Here the CDR3 reads CASSSSPHLSYNEQFF. In nucleotides, the CDR3 is TGTGCCAGCAGTTCGAGCCCCCATTTATCCTACAATGAGCAGTTCTTC.